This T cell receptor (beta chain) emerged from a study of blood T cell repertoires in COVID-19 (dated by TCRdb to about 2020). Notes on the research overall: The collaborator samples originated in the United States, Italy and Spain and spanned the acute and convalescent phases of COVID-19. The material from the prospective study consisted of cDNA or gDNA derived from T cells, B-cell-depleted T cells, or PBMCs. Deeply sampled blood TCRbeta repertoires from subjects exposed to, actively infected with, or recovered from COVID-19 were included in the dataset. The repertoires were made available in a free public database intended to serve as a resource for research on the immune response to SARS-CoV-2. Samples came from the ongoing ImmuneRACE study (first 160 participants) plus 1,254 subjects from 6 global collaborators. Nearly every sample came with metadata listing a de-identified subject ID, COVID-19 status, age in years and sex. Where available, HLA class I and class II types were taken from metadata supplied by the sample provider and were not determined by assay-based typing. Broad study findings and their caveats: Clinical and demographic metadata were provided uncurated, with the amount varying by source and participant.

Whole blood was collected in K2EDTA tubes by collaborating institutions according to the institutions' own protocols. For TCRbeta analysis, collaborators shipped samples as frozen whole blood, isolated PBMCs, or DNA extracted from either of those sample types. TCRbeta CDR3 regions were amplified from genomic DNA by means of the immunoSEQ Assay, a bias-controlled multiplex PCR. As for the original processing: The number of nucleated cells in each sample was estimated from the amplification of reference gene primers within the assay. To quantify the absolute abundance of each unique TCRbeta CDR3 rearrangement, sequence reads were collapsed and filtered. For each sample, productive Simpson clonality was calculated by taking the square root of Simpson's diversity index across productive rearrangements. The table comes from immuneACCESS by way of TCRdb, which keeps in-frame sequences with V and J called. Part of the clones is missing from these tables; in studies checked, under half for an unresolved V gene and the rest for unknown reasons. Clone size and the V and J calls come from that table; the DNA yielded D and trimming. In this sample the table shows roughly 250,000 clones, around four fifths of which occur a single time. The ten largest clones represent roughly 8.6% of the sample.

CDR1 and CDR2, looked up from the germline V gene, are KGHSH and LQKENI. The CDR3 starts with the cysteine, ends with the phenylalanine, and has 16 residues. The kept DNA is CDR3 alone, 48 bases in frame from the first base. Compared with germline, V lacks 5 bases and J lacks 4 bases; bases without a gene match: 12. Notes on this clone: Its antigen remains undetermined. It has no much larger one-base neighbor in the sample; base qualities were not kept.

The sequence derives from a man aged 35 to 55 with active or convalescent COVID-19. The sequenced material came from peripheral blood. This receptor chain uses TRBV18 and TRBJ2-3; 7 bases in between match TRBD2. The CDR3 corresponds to CASSSRLASFSDTQYF. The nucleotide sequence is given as TGTGCCAGCTCATCGAGACTAGCTTCCTTCTCAGATACGCAGTATTTT.